What follows describes a single T cell receptor (beta chain). Its antigen remains unknown. J was trimmed by 5 bases and V by 4 bases; bases with no gene match: 8. Germline CDR1 reads LNHDA; CDR2 reads SQIVND (reference sequence). The CDR3 is 15 residues long. Only in-frame clones appear in the TCRdb table, and some are missing; sequencing was by immunoSEQ multiplex PCR. This table has about 91,000 clones, 80% to 90% appearing once. This record comes from a study of OX40 agonist ivuxolimab in advanced cancers. Study-wide context: Patients were given ivuxolimab, an antibody that agonizes OX40 (CD134).

Study outcomes and limitations: Undetermined was the antigen specificity of the expanded peripheral T cells.

This receptor was identified in an adult with an advanced solid tumor such as melanoma, head and neck, liver or kidney cancer. This chain uses TRBV19 with TRBJ2-1; 7 bases are a match to TRBD1. The material sequenced was CD4+ or CD8+ T cells sorted from blood, taken in a trial of the OX40 agonist ivuxolimab. This chain's CDR3 is CASSRTGTENNEQFF. The CDR3 DNA reads TGTGCCAGTAGTAGGACCGGGACAGAGAACAATGAGCAGTTCTTC.